A single sample is the source of the 20 T cell receptor beta chains below, sequenced in a study of blood T cell repertoires in COVID-19. Data came from immunoSEQ multiplex PCR; TCRdb stores just in-frame clones and leaves some out. Of around 300,000 clones listed, 85% are singletons. Source material: PBMCs or T cells enriched from blood (not recorded which). These receptors were obtained from a woman aged 45-59 years who had recovered from COVID-19.

The chain recombines TRBV25-1 with TRBJ2-7; 7 nucleotides align to TRBD2. Germline CDR1 is MGHDK and CDR2 is SYGVNS. Trimming took 6 bases from V and 7 from J; bases not matched to a gene: 18. The CDR3 runs to 16 residues. The CDR3 reads CASRPTGLGEWGEQYF. Here the CDR3 DNA reads TGTGCCAGCAGACCAACAGGACTAGGGGAGTGGGGTGAGCAGTACTTC.

V gene TRBV6-1 combines with J gene TRBJ1-5; the D gene is possibly TRBD1 (5 bases). V lost 2 bases to trimming and J lost 9 bases, with 17 bases between them. From germline, CDR1 is MNHNS and CDR2 SASEGT. This CDR3 spans 15 amino acids. The DNA for the CDR3 is TGTGCCAGCAGTGAATTGACAGAATACGAACGGCCCCAGCATTTT. Translating it yields CASSELTEYERPQHF.

The gene calls are TRBV11-2 and TRBJ2-3; 11 bases align to TRBD2. V lost 4 bases, J lost 5 bases, and 8 bases stayed unmatched. The CDR3 length is 16 residues. From germline, CDR1 is SGHAT and CDR2 FQNNGV. The CDR3 nucleotides are TGTGCCAGCAGCTCCCCCCGGCTAGCGGGAGGAGATACGCAGTATTTT. The encoded protein is CASSSPRLAGGDTQYF.

The chain employs TRBV5-1 and TRBJ2-1; D is possibly TRBD1 (5 bases). The germline gives CDR1 SGHRS, CDR2 YFSETQ. The V and J ends lost 6 bases and 0 bases respectively, with 10 bases between them. The CDR3 loop spans 14 amino acids. This CDR3 is CASTRQSSYNEQFF. For the CDR3, the DNA is TGCGCCAGCACCCGACAGAGCTCCTACAATGAGCAGTTCTTC.

The sample holds one count of this clone. The chain recombines TRBV7-2 with TRBJ1-2; 8 nucleotides match TRBD1. Per the germline V gene, CDR1 is SGHTA and CDR2 is FQGNSA. Trimming at V came to 5 bases and at J to 8 bases, leaving 7 bases not matched to a gene. This CDR3 has 13 residues. This CDR3 reads CASSKTGVEGYTF. CDR3 nucleotides: TGTGCCAGCAGCAAGACAGGGGTTGAAGGCTACACCTTC.

The rearrangement joins TRBV28 to TRBJ1-4; 7 nucleotides match TRBD1. V shed 5 bases, J shed 7 bases, and the junction held 7 bases outside the gene matches. The CDR3 length is 14 residues. Germline-derived CDR1 and CDR2 are MDHEN and SYDVKM. The CDR3 region has the DNA TGTGCCAGCAGTCCTACAGGGGTCGGTGAAAAACTGTTTTTT. This sequence encodes CASSPTGVGEKLFF.

V gene TRBV6-2 or TRBV6-3 combines with J gene TRBJ1-5; 10 bases agree with TRBD1. With V trimmed by 6 bases and J by 2 bases, 13 bases remained unmatched. CDR3 length equals 18 residues. Germline V gene data show CDR1 as MNHEY and CDR2 as SVGEGT. The CDR3 nucleotides are TGTGCCAGCAGCGGGACAGGGGTTTATGGTTATGGCAATCAGCCCCAGCATTTT. This sequence encodes CASSGTGVYGYGNQPQHF.

The gene calls are TRBV28 and TRBJ1-2; 11 bases are a match to TRBD1. CDR1 and CDR2 (germline): MDHEN, SYDVKM. With 6 bases clipped from V and 5 bases from J, the junction kept 8 bases outside the gene matches. The CDR3 sequence is 15 residues long. The CDR3 loop is CASRPGQGAPYGYTF. DNA of the CDR3: TGTGCCAGCAGGCCCGGACAGGGGGCGCCATATGGCTACACCTTC.

The chain carries TRBV28 and TRBJ1-1, with D maybe TRBD1 (6 bases). The CDR3 consists of 14 residues. Between the trimmed V and J ends, which lost 6 bases and 0 bases, there was a span of 11 bases. Germline V gene sequence: CDR1 MDHEN, CDR2 SYDVKM. CDR3 protein: CASRGGGLNTEAFF. The CDR3 DNA sequence: TGTGCCAGCAGGGGAGGGGGACTGAACACTGAAGCTTTCTTT.

This chain joins TRBV18 and TRBJ1-1; 10 nucleotides align to TRBD1. The CDR3 totals 15 residues. In germline, CDR1 is KGHSH, CDR2 LQKENI. J was trimmed by 3 bases and V by 6 bases; bases with no gene match: 7. The CDR3 DNA reads TGTGCCAGCTCCAGGAACGGACAGGGGGACACTGAAGCTTTCTTT. Translated, it gives CASSRNGQGDTEAFF.

The chain's CDR3 is CASRIGEETQYF. The CDR3 coding sequence is TGCGCCAGCCGGATCGGGGAAGAGACCCAGTACTTC. V usage is TRBV5-1 and J usage is TRBJ2-5; TRBD2 might be the D (5 bases). CDR3 size: 12 residues. CDR1 and CDR2 from the germline V gene are SGHRS and YFSETQ. Trimming pared 7 bases from V and 3 bases from J, leaving 10 bases between.

The genes are TRBV20-1 and TRBJ1-6, with 7 bases identical to TRBD1. CDR3 length: 13 amino acids. Per germline, CDR1 DFQATT and CDR2 SNEGSKA (reference sequence). Losses at the gene ends were 3 bases for V and 6 bases for J; bases not matched to a gene: 2. CDR3 residues: CSASDRANSPLHF. For the CDR3, the DNA is TGCAGTGCTAGTGACAGGGCTAATTCACCCCTCCACTTT.

The count of this clone is one. This chain connects TRBV27 to TRBJ2-2, with TRBD1 as a possible D gene (6 bases). Trimming pared 6 bases from V and 2 bases from J, leaving 10 bases between. CDR3 length: 14 residues. Germline V CDR1 and CDR2: MNHEY, SMNVEV (reference sequence). The chain's CDR3 is CASRPGQNTGELFF. The CDR3 DNA reads TGTGCCAGCAGGCCGGGACAAAACACCGGGGAGCTGTTTTTT.

This clone was counted between two and nine times. V is TRBV10-1 and J is TRBJ2-1, with no clear D. Germline V gene data show CDR1 as WNHNN and CDR2 as SYGVQD (reference sequence). The V end lost 5 bases, the J end lost 7 bases, and 12 bases lay between the germline ends. The CDR3 extends over 13 amino acids. The CDR3 DNA is TGCGCCAGCAGTTTTGGGCAGGCAAATGAGCAGTTCTTC. Translated: CASSFGQANEQFF.

This clone has a single count. DNA for the CDR3: TGTGCCAGTAGTATAGGGCCCGGGGGTCGCAATGAGCAGTTCTTC. It translates to CASSIGPGGRNEQFF. V usage is TRBV19 and J usage is TRBJ2-1; tentative D call: TRBD2 (6 bases). The length of the CDR3 is 15 residues. The germline gives CDR1 LNHDA, CDR2 SQIVND (reference sequence). V lost 1 base and J lost 6, with 13 bases in between.

The chain is built from TRBV7-8 and TRBJ1-1; TRBD1 aligns across 10 bases. The V gene's germline CDR1 is SGHVS and CDR2 FQNEAQ. Germline trimming cut 1 base from V and 5 bases from J; bases unmatched to any gene: 16. The CDR3 spans 19 residues. CDR3 coding DNA: TGTGCCAGCAGCTTAGGGCGGTTTTTCGGTGACAGGGGGCTTACTGAAGCTTTCTTT. Its protein product is CASSLGRFFGDRGLTEAFF.

The V and J genes are TRBV14 and TRBJ1-1; tentatively, D is TRBD1 (5 bases). Germline V gene sequence: CDR1 SGHDN, CDR2 FVKESK. Trimming removed 2 bases from V and 1 base from J, with 11 bases in between. The CDR3 runs to 15 residues. The CDR3: CASSQQPGGNTEAFF. The CDR3 nucleotides read TGTGCCAGCAGCCAACAACCGGGGGGGAACACTGAAGCTTTCTTT.

The chain carries TRBV12-3 or TRBV12-4 and TRBJ1-1; no definite D call. The CDR3 has 11 amino acids. Trimming removed 7 bases at V and 3 bases at J, with 6 bases between. The CDR3 here is CASTPYTEAFF. The CDR3 region has the DNA TGTGCCAGCACCCCATACACTGAAGCTTTCTTT.

This clone is a singleton in its sample. The chain employs TRBV4-1 and TRBJ2-1; D possibly corresponds to TRBD2 (6 bases). CDR1 and CDR2 from the germline V gene are MGHRA and YSYEKL. Trimming pared 2 bases from V and 4 bases from J, leaving 21 bases between. The CDR3 sequence is 18 residues long. CDR3 residues: CASSQMGGAPNHYNEQFF. In nucleotides, the CDR3 is TGCGCCAGCAGCCAAATGGGGGGAGCCCCAAACCATTACAATGAGCAGTTCTTC.

The CDR3 loop reads CASTRDRVTDTQYF. CDR3 sequence (DNA): TGTGCCAGCACGCGGGACAGGGTAACAGATACGCAGTATTTT. The chain couples TRBV6-5 to TRBJ2-3, with 9 bases fitting TRBD1. The J segment lost 3 bases and the V segment lost 7 bases, leaving 5 bases of the junction unmatched. Germline CDR1 MNHEY, CDR2 SVGAGI. The CDR3 sequence is 14 residues long.